Presented here are 11 T cell receptor beta chains from one specimen sequenced in a study of cytomegalovirus exposure and HLA in healthy donors. Primers for the PCR totalled 60 Vbeta and 13 Jbeta. Measured with immunoSEQ multiplex PCR; TCRdb has only the in-frame clones, and not every one. The top ten hold roughly a tenth of the sample, which has roughly 100,000 clones, 75% seen once. Sequences were obtained from PBMCs. The origin of the receptors is a man in his forties or fifties in good health and CMV-seronegative.

J is TRBJ1-6 and V is TRBV19; D might be TRBD1 (5 bases). Per the germline V gene, CDR1 is LNHDA and CDR2 is SQIVND (reference sequence). Trimming left V 9 bases short and J 8 bases short, with 14 bases between. The CDR3 covers 13 residues. This CDR3 reads CASSTEIDSPLHF. CDR3 in DNA: TGTGCCAGCTCGACAGAGATCGATTCACCCCTCCACTTT.

Here the CDR3 reads CATQGGQGGLSYEQYF. Here the CDR3 DNA reads TGTGCCACTCAGGGCGGACAGGGTGGCCTATCCTACGAGCAGTACTTC. This chain connects TRBV19 to TRBJ2-7; TRBD1 matches at 8 bases. Trimming at V came to 10 bases and at J to 1 base, leaving 15 bases not matched to a gene. The CDR3 has 16 residues. In germline, CDR1 is LNHDA, CDR2 SQIVND (reference sequence).

This clone appeared a few times. The chain is built from TRBV6-1 and TRBJ2-2, with unresolved D. Germline CDR1 is MNHNS and CDR2 is SASEGT. V shed 6 bases and J shed 5 bases, with 10 bases lying between them. The CDR3 sequence is 13 residues long. In nucleotides, the CDR3 is TGTGCCAGCAGAAGCAGGCTGACCGGGGAGCTGTTTTTT. This translates into CASRSRLTGELFF.

This chain uses TRBV5-1 with TRBJ2-1, with TRBD2 identical over 7 bases. This CDR3 is built from 14 residues. Germline lookup yields CDR1 SGHRS and CDR2 YFSETQ. V shed 3 bases and J 3 bases; nucleotides not matched to a gene: 3. The CDR3 is CASSWGGGYNEQFF. The CDR3 DNA sequence: TGCGCCAGCAGCTGGGGCGGGGGCTACAATGAGCAGTTCTTC.

The J gene is TRBJ1-4, the V gene TRBV5-6; D may be TRBD1 (6 bases). V lost 2 bases and J 4 bases, leaving 9 bases between the germline ends. The CDR3 sequence is 14 residues long. Germline assignment: CDR1 SGHDT and CDR2 YYEEEE. As DNA, the CDR3 is TGTGCCAGCAGCTTCGGACAGATTAATGAAAAACTGTTTTTT. The encoded protein is CASSFGQINEKLFF.

The rearrangement joins TRBV5-5 to TRBJ2-2; 12 bases are shared with TRBD2. The CDR3 has 17 residues. In germline, CDR1 is SGHKS, CDR2 YYEKEE (reference sequence). V was pared by 4 bases and J by 1 base, with 5 bases of the junction left unmatched. As DNA, the CDR3 is TGTGCCAGCAGCACTGGACTAGCGGGGCAGAACACCGGGGAGCTGTTTTTT. Translated, it gives CASSTGLAGQNTGELFF.

The V gene is TRBV18, the J gene TRBJ2-3; 15 bases agree with TRBD2. The CDR3 sequence is 17 residues long. The germline V gene encodes CDR1 KGHSH and CDR2 LQKENI. The V segment lost 2 bases and the J segment 7 bases; nucleotides outside the gene matches: 7. CDR3 residues: CASSPWTSGRAKNTQYF. The DNA for the CDR3 is TGTGCCAGCTCACCATGGACTAGCGGGAGGGCCAAGAATACGCAGTATTTT.

The chain is built from TRBV4-2 and TRBJ1-1; the D is unclear. Germline values: CDR1 LGHNA, CDR2 YNFKEQ. This CDR3 contains 15 residues. V was pared by 0 bases and J by 4 bases, with 12 bases between. As DNA, the CDR3 is TGTGCCAGCAGCCAAGAAGCGGTGAGTGGCACTGAAGCTTTCTTT. It specifies CASSQEAVSGTEAFF.

The chain recombines TRBV5-5 with TRBJ1-2; TRBD1 aligns across 9 bases. After removal of 0 bases from V and 6 bases from J, the junction contained 12 bases not matched to a gene. CDR1 is SGHKS and CDR2 is YYEKEE in the germline V gene (reference sequence). This CDR3 has 17 amino acids. The CDR3 region has the DNA TGTGCCAGCAGCTTGGCAGGACAGGGGTCTACAAGGAATGGCTACACCTTC. Amino acid sequence: CASSLAGQGSTRNGYTF.

This chain connects TRBV28 to TRBJ2-7; maybe TRBD1 (6 bases). CDR3 length: 14 amino acids. V lost 6 bases to trimming and J lost 5 bases, with 17 bases between them. CDR1 and CDR2 (germline): MDHEN, SYDVKM. CDR3 in DNA: TGTGCCAGCAGACCCCCATCTGGGACACACGAGCAGTACTTC. It codes for CASRPPSGTHEQYF.

This clone is a singleton in its sample. The chain is built from TRBV11-2 and TRBJ2-2, with 14 bases fitting TRBD2. Germline CDR1 reads SGHAT; CDR2 reads FQNNGV. V lost 6 bases, J lost 4 bases, and 13 bases stayed unmatched. The CDR3 extends over 19 amino acids. This CDR3 reads CASRGGGLAGEPGTGELFF. For the CDR3, the DNA is TGTGCCAGCAGAGGGGGGGGACTAGCGGGAGAGCCCGGCACCGGGGAGCTGTTTTTT. Full variable domain (missing parts from reference TRBV11-2 and TRBJ2-2): EAGVAQSPRYKIIEKRQSVAFWCNPISGHATLYWYQQILGQGPKLLIQFQNNGVVDDSQLPKDRFSAERLKGVDSTLKIQPAKLEDSAVYLCASRGGGLAGEPGTGELFFGEGSRLTVL.